This TCR beta chain was sequenced for a study of cytomegalovirus exposure and HLA in healthy donors. Study as a whole: HLA-typed donors contributed around 85 million unique TCRs, which were held in an early data release. Among the 300 to 400 donors who were genotyped, roughly 85% fell in the genetic ancestry cluster that is associated with self-reported Caucasian donors. Whole-study findings and limits: Later on, a genetic analysis was performed. It linked a missense variant in DCLRE1C with V- and J-gene trimming of TCR beta. TRBV6-2, TRBV6-3 and some other V segments were excluded as indistinguishable.

The PCR employed 60 Vbeta primers together with 13 Jbeta primers. TCRdb's copy holds only in-frame clones and misses some; the assay was immunoSEQ multiplex PCR. The table shows approximately 150,000 clones, with around 79% occurring only once. This clone was picked up one time. Its specificity is unknown. Looked up from germline, CDR1 is MNHNY and CDR2 is SVGAGI (reference sequence). This CDR3 region has 14 residues. The junction had 4 bases not matched to a gene; V was cut back by 6 bases and J by 2 bases. The clonotype was recovered from a man aged 40-49 years in good health and CMV-seronegative. The genes are TRBV6-6 and TRBJ2-5, with TRBD1 identical over 9 bases. The sequenced sample was PBMCs. For the CDR3, the DNA is TGTGCCAGCAGGGGGACAGGGAGACAAGAGACCCAGTACTTC. Its protein product is CASRGTGRQETQYF.